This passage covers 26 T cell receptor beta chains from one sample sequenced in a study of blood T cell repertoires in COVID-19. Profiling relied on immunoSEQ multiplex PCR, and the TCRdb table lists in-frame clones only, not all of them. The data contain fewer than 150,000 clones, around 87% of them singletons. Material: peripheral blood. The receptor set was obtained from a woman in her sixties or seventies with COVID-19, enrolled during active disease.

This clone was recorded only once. As DNA, the CDR3 is TGTGCCAGCAGCTTGTTTTCGGTTCGGTCGAACACTGAAGCTTTCTTT. Translation gives CASSLFSVRSNTEAFF. The chain employs TRBV5-5 and TRBJ1-1, with D uncertain. Germline V gene lookup returns CDR1 SGHKS and CDR2 YYEKEE (reference sequence). This CDR3 is 16 amino acids long. Trimming took 1 base from V and 1 from J, leaving 14 bases between them.

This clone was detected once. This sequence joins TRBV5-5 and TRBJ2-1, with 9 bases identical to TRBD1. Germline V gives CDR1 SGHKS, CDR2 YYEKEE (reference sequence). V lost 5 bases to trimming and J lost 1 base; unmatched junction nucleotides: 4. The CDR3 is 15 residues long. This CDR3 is CASRHGTGSYNEQFF. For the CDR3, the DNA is TGTGCCAGCAGGCACGGGACAGGGTCCTACAATGAGCAGTTCTTC.

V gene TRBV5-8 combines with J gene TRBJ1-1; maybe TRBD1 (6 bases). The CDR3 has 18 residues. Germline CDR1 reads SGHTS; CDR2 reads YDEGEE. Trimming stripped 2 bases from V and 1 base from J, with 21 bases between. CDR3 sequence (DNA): TGTGCCAGCAGCTTCTTCAGAGGCCAGGGGTCCCCGAACACTGAAGCTTTCTTT. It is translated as CASSFFRGQGSPNTEAFF.

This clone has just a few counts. The chain's CDR3 is CASSPGQGASTEAFF. The CDR3 DNA reads TGTGCCAGCAGTCCAGGACAGGGGGCCAGCACTGAAGCTTTCTTT. The chain uses TRBV6-6 and TRBJ1-1; the match to TRBD1 covers 11 bases. J gave up 4 bases and V 5 bases, and 6 bases lay outside the gene matches. This CDR3 is built from 15 residues. The germline CDR1 and CDR2 sequences are MNHNY and SVGAGI (reference sequence).

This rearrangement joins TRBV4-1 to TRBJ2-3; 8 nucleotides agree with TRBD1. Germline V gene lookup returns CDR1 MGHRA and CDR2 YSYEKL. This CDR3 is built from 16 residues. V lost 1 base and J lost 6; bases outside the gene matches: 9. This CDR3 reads CASSQVGQGARDTQYF. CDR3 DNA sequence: TGCGCCAGCAGCCAAGTGGGGCAGGGGGCAAGGGATACGCAGTATTTT.

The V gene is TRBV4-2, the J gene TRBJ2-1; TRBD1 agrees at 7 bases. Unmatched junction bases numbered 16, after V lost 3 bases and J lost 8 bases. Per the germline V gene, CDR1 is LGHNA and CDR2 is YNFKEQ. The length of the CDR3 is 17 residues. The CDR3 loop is CASSQFYRQGGDDEQFF. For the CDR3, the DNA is TGTGCCAGCAGCCAGTTTTACCGACAGGGTGGTGACGATGAGCAGTTCTTC.

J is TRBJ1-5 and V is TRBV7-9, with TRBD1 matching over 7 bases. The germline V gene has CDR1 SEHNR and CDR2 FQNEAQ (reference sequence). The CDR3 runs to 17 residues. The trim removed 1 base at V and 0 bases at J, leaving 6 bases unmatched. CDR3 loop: CASSLEGQTYSNQPQHF. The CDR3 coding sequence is TGTGCCAGCAGCTTAGAGGGACAGACATATAGCAATCAGCCCCAGCATTTT.

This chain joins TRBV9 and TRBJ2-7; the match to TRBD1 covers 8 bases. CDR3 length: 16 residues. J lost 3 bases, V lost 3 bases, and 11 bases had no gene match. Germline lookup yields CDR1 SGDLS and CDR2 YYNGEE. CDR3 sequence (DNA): TGTGCCAGCAGCGCGGCGACAGGGGCTGGAATCTACGAGCAGTACTTC. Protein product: CASSAATGAGIYEQYF.

The DNA of the CDR3 is TGTGCCAGCAGCACACCACAGGGGTGGAACACTGAAGCTTTCTTT. It codes for CASSTPQGWNTEAFF. The chain carries TRBV7-2 and TRBJ1-1; TRBD1 matches at 7 bases. CDR3 length: 15 amino acids. CDR1 SGHTA and CDR2 FQGNSA come from the germline V gene. The V segment lost 5 bases and the J segment 1 base; nucleotides outside the gene matches: 7.

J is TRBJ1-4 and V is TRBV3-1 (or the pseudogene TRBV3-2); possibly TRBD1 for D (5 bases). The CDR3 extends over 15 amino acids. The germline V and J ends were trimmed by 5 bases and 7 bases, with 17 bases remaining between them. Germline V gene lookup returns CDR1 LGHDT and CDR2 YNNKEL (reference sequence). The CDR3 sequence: CASSASQVPTEKLFF. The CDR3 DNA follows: TGTGCCAGCAGCGCCTCACAGGTACCTACTGAAAAACTGTTTTTT.

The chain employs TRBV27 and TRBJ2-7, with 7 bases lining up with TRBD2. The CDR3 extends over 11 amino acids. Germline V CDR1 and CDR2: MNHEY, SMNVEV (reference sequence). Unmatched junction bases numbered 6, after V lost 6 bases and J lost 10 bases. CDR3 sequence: CASRLGGAQYF. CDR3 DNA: TGTGCCAGCAGGTTGGGAGGGGCCCAGTACTTC.

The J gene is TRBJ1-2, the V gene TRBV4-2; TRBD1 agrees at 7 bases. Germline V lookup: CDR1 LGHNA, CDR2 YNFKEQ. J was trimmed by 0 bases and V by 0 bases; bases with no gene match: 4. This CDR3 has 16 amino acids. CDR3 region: CASSQEVGQPNYGYTF. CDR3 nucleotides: TGTGCCAGCAGCCAAGAAGTGGGACAGCCTAACTATGGCTACACCTTC.

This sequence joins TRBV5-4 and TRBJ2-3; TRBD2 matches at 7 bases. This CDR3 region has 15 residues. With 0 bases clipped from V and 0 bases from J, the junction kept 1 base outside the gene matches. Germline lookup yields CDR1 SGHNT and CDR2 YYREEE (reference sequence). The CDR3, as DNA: TGTGCCAGCAGCTTGGCAGCGGGAAGCACAGATACGCAGTATTTT. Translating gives CASSLAAGSTDTQYF.

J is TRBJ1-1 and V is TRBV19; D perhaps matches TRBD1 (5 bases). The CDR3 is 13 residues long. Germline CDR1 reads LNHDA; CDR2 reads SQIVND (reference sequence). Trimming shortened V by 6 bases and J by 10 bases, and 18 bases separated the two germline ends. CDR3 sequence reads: CASSPTRGYGAFF. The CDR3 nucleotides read TGTGCCAGTAGCCCAACGCGGGGGTATGGAGCTTTCTTT. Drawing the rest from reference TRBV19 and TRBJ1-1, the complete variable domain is DGGITQSPKYLFRKEGQNVTLSCEQNLNHDAMYWYRQDPGQGLRLIYYSQIVNDFQKGDIAEGYSVSREKKESFPLTVTSAQKNPTAFYLCASSPTRGYGAFFGQGTRLTVV.

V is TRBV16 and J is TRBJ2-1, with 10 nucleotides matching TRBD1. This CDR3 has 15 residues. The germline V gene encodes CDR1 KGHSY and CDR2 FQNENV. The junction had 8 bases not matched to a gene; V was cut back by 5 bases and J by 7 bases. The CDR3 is CASSAGTGVLNEQFF. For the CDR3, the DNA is TGTGCCAGCAGCGCCGGGACAGGGGTTTTGAATGAGCAGTTCTTC.

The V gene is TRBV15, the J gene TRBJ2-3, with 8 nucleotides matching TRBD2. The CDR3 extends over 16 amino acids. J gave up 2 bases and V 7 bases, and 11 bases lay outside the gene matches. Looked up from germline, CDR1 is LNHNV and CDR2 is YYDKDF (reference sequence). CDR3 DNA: TGTGCCACCAAACCCAGGGAGCGGGGGTACACAGATACGCAGTATTTT. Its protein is CATKPRERGYTDTQYF.

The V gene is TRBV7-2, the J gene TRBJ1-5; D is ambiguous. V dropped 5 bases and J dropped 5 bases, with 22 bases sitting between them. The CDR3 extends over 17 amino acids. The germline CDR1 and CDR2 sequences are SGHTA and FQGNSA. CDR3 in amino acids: CASSANVLDGGYQPQHF. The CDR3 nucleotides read TGTGCCAGCAGCGCTAACGTGTTGGACGGAGGGTATCAGCCCCAGCATTTT. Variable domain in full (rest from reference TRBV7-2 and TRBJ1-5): GAGVSQSPSNKVTEKGKDVELRCDPISGHTALYWYRQSLGQGLEFLIYFQGNSAPDKSGLPSDRFSAERTGGSVSTLTIQRTQQEDSAVYLCASSANVLDGGYQPQHFGDGTRLSIL.

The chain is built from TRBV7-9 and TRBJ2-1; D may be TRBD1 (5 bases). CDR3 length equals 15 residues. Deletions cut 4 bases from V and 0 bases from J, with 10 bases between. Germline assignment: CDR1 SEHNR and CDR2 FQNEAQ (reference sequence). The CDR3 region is CASSYRQISYNEQFF. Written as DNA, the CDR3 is TGTGCCAGCAGCTACAGACAGATCTCCTACAATGAGCAGTTCTTC. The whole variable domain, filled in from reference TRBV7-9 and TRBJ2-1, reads DTGVSQNPRHKITKRGQNVTFRCDPISEHNRLYWYRQTLGQGPEFLTYFQNEAQLEKSRLLSDRFSAERPKGSFSTLEIQRTEQGDSAMYLCASSYRQISYNEQFFGPGTRLTVL.

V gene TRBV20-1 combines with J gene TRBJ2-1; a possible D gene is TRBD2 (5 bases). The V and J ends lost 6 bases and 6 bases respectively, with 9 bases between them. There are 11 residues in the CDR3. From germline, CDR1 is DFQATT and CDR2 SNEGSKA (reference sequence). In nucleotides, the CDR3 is TGCAGTGCGTACGAGGGCAATGAGCAGTTCTTC. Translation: CSAYEGNEQFF.

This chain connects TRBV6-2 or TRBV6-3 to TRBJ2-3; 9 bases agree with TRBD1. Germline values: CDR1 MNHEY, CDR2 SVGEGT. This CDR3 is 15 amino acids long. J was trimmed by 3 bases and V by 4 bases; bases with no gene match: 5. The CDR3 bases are TGTGCCAGCAGTTTCGACGGGACAGGGACAGATACGCAGTATTTT. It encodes CASSFDGTGTDTQYF.

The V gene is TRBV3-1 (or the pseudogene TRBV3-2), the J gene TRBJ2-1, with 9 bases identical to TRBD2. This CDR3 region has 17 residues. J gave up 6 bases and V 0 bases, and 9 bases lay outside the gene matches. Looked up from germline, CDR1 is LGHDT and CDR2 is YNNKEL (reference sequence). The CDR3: CASSQDQGPSGVNEQFF. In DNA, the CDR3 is TGTGCCAGCAGCCAAGATCAGGGCCCTAGCGGGGTCAATGAGCAGTTCTTC.

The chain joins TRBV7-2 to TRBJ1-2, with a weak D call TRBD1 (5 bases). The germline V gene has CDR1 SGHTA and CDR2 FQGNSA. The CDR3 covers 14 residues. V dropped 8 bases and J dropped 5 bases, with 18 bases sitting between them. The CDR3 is CASGPIAQAYGYTF. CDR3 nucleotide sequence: TGTGCCAGCGGACCGATCGCACAGGCATATGGCTACACCTTC.

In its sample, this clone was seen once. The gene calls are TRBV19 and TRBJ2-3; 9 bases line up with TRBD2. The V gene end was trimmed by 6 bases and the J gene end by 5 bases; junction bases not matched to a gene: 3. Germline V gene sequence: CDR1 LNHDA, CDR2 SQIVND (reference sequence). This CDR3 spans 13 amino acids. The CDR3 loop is CASRRGGLDTQYF. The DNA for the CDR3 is TGTGCCAGTAGGCGGGGGGGGCTAGATACGCAGTATTTT.

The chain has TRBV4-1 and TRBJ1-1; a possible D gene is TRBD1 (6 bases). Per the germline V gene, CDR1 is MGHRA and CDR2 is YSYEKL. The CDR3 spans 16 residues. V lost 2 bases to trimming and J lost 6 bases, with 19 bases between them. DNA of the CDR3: TGCGCCAGCAGCCAAAAGAGTCTGACAGGCGGACCTGAAGCTTTCTTT. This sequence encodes CASSQKSLTGGPEAFF.

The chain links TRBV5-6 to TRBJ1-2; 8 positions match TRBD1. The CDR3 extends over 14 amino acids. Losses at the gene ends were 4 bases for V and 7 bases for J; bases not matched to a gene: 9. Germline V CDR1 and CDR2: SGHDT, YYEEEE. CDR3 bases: TGTGCCAGCAGCCACCAGGGGGCGCCGACTGGCTACACCTTC. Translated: CASSHQGAPTGYTF. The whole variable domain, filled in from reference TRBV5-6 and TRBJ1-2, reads DAGVTQSPTHLIKTRGQQVTLRCSPKSGHDTVSWYQQALGQGPQFIFQYYEEEERQRGNFPDRFSGHQFPNYSSELNVNALLLGDSALYLCASSHQGAPTGYTFGSGTRLTVV.

Written as DNA, the CDR3 is TGTGCCAGCAGTTACTCGTATCCAGTTAACACTGAAGCTTTCTTT. The encoded protein is CASSYSYPVNTEAFF. The chain links TRBV6-2 or TRBV6-3 to TRBJ1-1; D is unclear. Germline loops: CDR1 MNHEY, CDR2 SVGEGT. V was pared by 0 bases and J by 2 bases, with 10 bases between. The CDR3 extends over 15 amino acids.